This T cell receptor (beta chain) was sequenced in a study of T cells in Graves' hyperthyroidism and ophthalmopathy. Clinical symptoms, serum thyroxine and TRAb, thyroid ultrasound and orbital computed tomography together formed the diagnostic basis. Trimming cost V 1 base and J 10 bases, with 7 bases left between them. This CDR3 has 11 amino acids. Looked up from germline, CDR1 is SGHDN and CDR2 is FVKESK. This clonotype was detected many times. Using RNA transcripts as the source, TCR beta CDR3 regions were amplified. Using the HTBI primer set, a first-round RT-PCR was run on the TCR CDR3. TCRdb reprocessed the multiplex PCR reads via MiXCR and lists one record per CDR3 protein. This sample carries some 440,000 distinct CDR3 sequences, 15% to 19% of them seen once, and the ten largest clones take less than 15%.

The source is a woman aged 18-29 years with Graves' hyperthyroidism. The chain carries TRBV14 and TRBJ2-5; D is tentatively TRBD1 or TRBD2 (5 bases each). The sample taken for sequencing was blood. This CDR3 reads CASSQGGVQYF. The CDR3 nucleotides are TGTGCCAGCAGCCAAGGAGGGGTCCAGTACTTC.